Here is one T cell receptor (beta chain) with its context. As yet, its antigen is unknown. This sample is part of a study of identical twins. The CDR3 is 14 amino acids. Germline V gene sequence: CDR1 ENHRY, CDR2 SYGVKD. The ends were cut back, 5 bases at V and 0 bases at J, with 11 bases in the middle. Overall study findings and caveats: Models predicted too little out-of-frame TCR alpha sharing in monozygotic twins. Excess sharing by twins proved weaker in beta out-of-frame sequences.

Template switching created a universal primer site, and the cDNA included unique molecular identifiers. One entry per CDR3 protein, called by TCRdb with MiXCR from the 5' RACE reads. The sample lists 750,000 to 950,000 distinct CDR3 sequences, around 12% occurring once. Another study also made use of these data, one on yellow fever vaccine responses in identical twins.

Sample: PBMCs. The V call is TRBV10-3, the J call TRBJ2-7; D gene unclear. The source of this sequence is a woman aged 18-29 years in good health. The DNA for the CDR3 is TGTGCCATCAGTTTAACAACCAGCTCCTACGAGCAGTACTTC. As protein: CAISLTTSSYEQYF.